The 15 T cell receptor beta chains given below trace back to one sample, sequenced in a study of lymphopenia after photon versus proton radiotherapy (dated 2019 in TCRdb). The receptor library was made with the immunoSEQ multiplex PCR assay. TCRdb limited this immuneACCESS table to in-frame rearrangements with V and J called. A share of clones is missing; checked studies link under half to unresolved V genes, and the rest is unexplained. The sample table holds 25,000 to 35,000 clones, of which 89% were seen once. The ten largest clones represent less than 8% of the sample. The sample in question was peripheral blood, obtained from a patient treated with proton-based radiotherapy. The receptor source for this set is a woman between 65 and 79 years old with pancreatic cancer. Some clones in this sample may be carry-over from other donors' samples.

J is TRBJ1-2 and V is TRBV19, with TRBD1 as a possible D gene (5 bases). Germline assignment: CDR1 LNHDA and CDR2 SQIVND (reference sequence). V was trimmed by 1 base and J by 2 bases, leaving 8 bases between them. CDR3 size: 14 residues. The CDR3 DNA follows: TGTGCCAGTAGTATAGCCAGGGCGAACTATGGCTACACCTTC. This encodes CASSIARANYGYTF.

The J gene is TRBJ2-5, the V gene TRBV7-9; D is uncertain. V lost 5 bases to trimming and J lost 5 bases, with 3 bases between them. CDR1 and CDR2 from the germline V gene are SEHNR and FQNEAQ (reference sequence). This CDR3 is built from 10 residues. CDR3 nucleotides: TGTGCCAGCAGCCACGAGACCCAGTACTTC. Translated: CASSHETQYF.

This clone has just a few counts. The V call is TRBV30, the J call TRBJ1-5; TRBD1 matches 10 bases. Germline V gene lookup returns CDR1 GTSNPN and CDR2 SVGIG (reference sequence). V lost 5 bases and J lost 2; bases outside the gene matches: 0. This CDR3 has 13 residues. CDR3 amino acids: CAWGTGGNQPQHF. CDR3 nucleotide sequence: TGTGCCTGGGGGACAGGGGGCAATCAGCCCCAGCATTTT. Filled out from reference TRBV30 and TRBJ1-5, the complete variable domain reads SQTIHQWPATLVQPVGSPLSLECTVEGTSNPNLYWYRQAAGRGLQLLFYSVGIGQISSEVPQNLSASRPQDRQFILSSKKLLLSDSGFYLCAWGTGGNQPQHFGDGTRLSIL.

The rearrangement uses TRBV27 and TRBJ1-5; D gene ambiguous. V shed 2 bases and J shed 3 bases, with 17 bases lying between them. The length of the CDR3 is 17 residues. The V gene's germline CDR1 is MNHEY and CDR2 SMNVEV (reference sequence). CDR3 coding DNA: TGTGCCAGCAGTTTACCGCCTATCGACGCTGACAATCAGCCCCAGCATTTT. Protein sequence: CASSLPPIDADNQPQHF.

This chain uses TRBV5-1 with TRBJ2-5; 10 bases line up with TRBD1. CDR1 is SGHRS, CDR2 YFSETQ, per germline. CDR3 length equals 15 residues. Trimming took 0 bases from V and 4 from J; bases not matched to a gene: 3. The CDR3 sequence is CASSLGTGGRETQYF. The CDR3 nucleotides read TGCGCCAGCAGCTTGGGGACAGGGGGAAGAGAGACCCAGTACTTC.

The chain joins TRBV19 to TRBJ1-2; D not resolved. Between the trimmed V and J ends, which lost 2 bases and 4 bases, there was a span of 11 bases. Germline-derived CDR1 and CDR2 are LNHDA and SQIVND (reference sequence). The CDR3 sequence is 14 residues long. The CDR3 DNA follows: TGTGCCAGTAGTATATCGACTGGAACCTATGGCTACACCTTC. Translated, it gives CASSISTGTYGYTF.

The chain recombines TRBV19 with TRBJ1-2, with a possible D match to TRBD1 (6 bases). V was clipped by 8 bases and J by 4 bases, with 23 bases between them. The CDR3 is made up of 16 amino acids. Germline lookup yields CDR1 LNHDA and CDR2 SQIVND (reference sequence). The CDR3 region is CASGNWGQDSLYGYTF. The CDR3 DNA is TGTGCCAGTGGCAATTGGGGGCAGGATTCCCTCTATGGCTACACCTTC.

The rearrangement links TRBV20-1 to TRBJ2-2; TRBD2 is a possible D gene (5 bases). V lost 5 bases and J lost 6, with 7 bases in between. This CDR3 has 11 amino acids. The germline V gene has CDR1 DFQATT and CDR2 SNEGSKA (reference sequence). Here the CDR3 reads CSAGRAGELFF. The CDR3 DNA sequence: TGCAGTGCTGGGCGGGCCGGGGAGCTGTTTTTT.

The genes are TRBV2 and TRBJ2-2, with 8 bases that match TRBD1. Looked up from germline, CDR1 is SNHLY and CDR2 is FYNNEI. The length of the CDR3 is 16 residues. J lost 3 bases, V lost 6 bases, and 9 bases had no gene match. CDR3 loop: CASRGRTGSDTGELFF. In DNA, the CDR3 is TGTGCCAGCAGGGGAAGGACAGGGTCGGACACCGGGGAGCTGTTTTTT. Variable domain in full (rest from reference TRBV2 and TRBJ2-2): EPEVTQTPSHQVTQMGQEVILRCVPISNHLYFYWYRQILGQKVEFLVSFYNNEISEKSEIFDDQFSVERPDGSNFTLKIRSTKLEDSAMYFCASRGRTGSDTGELFFGEGSRLTVL.

This chain joins TRBV5-1 and TRBJ2-3; 13 nucleotides agree with TRBD2. The CDR3 has 16 amino acids. Per germline, CDR1 SGHRS and CDR2 YFSETQ. V lost 2 bases and J lost 5; bases outside the gene matches: 5. CDR3 sequence (DNA): TGCGCCAGCAGCTTACTAGCGGGAGGGCTCGGAGATACGCAGTATTTT. It translates to CASSLLAGGLGDTQYF.

The J gene is TRBJ2-1, the V gene TRBV7-3; D might be TRBD2 (6 bases). V was pared by 2 bases and J by 8 bases, with 13 bases between. Germline-derived CDR1 and CDR2 are SGHTA and FQGTGA. The CDR3 has 14 amino acids. The CDR3 DNA is TGTGCCAGCAGCTTAGGCGGGATGGTGGATGAGCAGTTCTTC. Protein sequence: CASSLGGMVDEQFF.

In nucleotides, the CDR3 is TGTGCCAGCAGTGAAAGTGAGGACAGAACGTACGAGCAGTACTTC. Translation: CASSESEDRTYEQYF. V and J are TRBV2 and TRBJ2-7, with TRBD1 as a possible D gene (6 bases). Per germline, CDR1 SNHLY and CDR2 FYNNEI. The CDR3 is 15 amino acids. Deletions cut 2 bases from V and 4 bases from J, with 15 bases between.

The chain carries TRBV28 and TRBJ2-1; TRBD2 might be the D (6 bases). Trimming shortened V by 7 bases and J by 8 bases, and 21 bases separated the two germline ends. Germline CDR1 reads MDHEN; CDR2 reads SYDVKM. The CDR3 has 15 residues. The CDR3: CASTPPGLGTDEQFF. The CDR3 DNA reads TGTGCCAGCACCCCCCCGGGACTGGGGACCGATGAGCAGTTCTTC.

The chain joins TRBV7-8 to TRBJ2-7, with no clear D. Germline values: CDR1 SGHVS, CDR2 FQNEAQ. The CDR3 consists of 12 residues. V was cut by 1 base and J by 3 bases, with 4 bases left in between. The CDR3 loop is CASSLVGYEQYF. As DNA, the CDR3 is TGTGCCAGCAGCTTAGTAGGCTACGAGCAGTACTTC.

The rearrangement links TRBV6-5 to TRBJ2-7; TRBD1 agrees at 9 bases. CDR3 length equals 14 residues. The ends lost 4 bases at V and 5 bases at J; junction bases unmatched: 6. The germline V gene encodes CDR1 MNHEY and CDR2 SVGAGI. The CDR3 DNA follows: TGTGCCAGCAGTTCCGGGACAGGGATCCACGAGCAGTACTTC. Its protein is CASSSGTGIHEQYF.